Reported below is one T cell receptor beta chain. This clonotype has a handful of counts. The antigen it recognizes is unknown. No quality values exist for individual bases; no much larger clone is one base distant. The data are from a study of human T cells and chemical hapten exposure (dated by TCRdb to the early 2020s). In the study overall: For sensitization, 2% DPC in acetone was applied to a roughly 2 cm by roughly 2 cm area of upper inner arm skin. Throughout the study period of roughly 24 weeks, patients also received therapeutic DPC doses to the scalp every week. Patch testing was done on the upper back using Finn chambers containing 0.01% DPC, and results were scored after 6 days according to International Contact Dermatitis Research Group standards. Most of the patients in the cohort were female, and the cohort covered alopecia areata with under or over 50% scalp involvement, alopecia totalis and alopecia universalis. Libraries were pooled for sequencing, and variation in per-sample TCR yields was attributed mainly to small differences in library volumes within the pool. The study tracked peripheral blood TCR repertoire changes in vivo during primary and secondary sensitization to the hapten diphenylcyclopropenone (DPC) in alopecia patients. Blood samples were taken from patients before sensitization (week 0) and then at 2, 6 and about 24 weeks after DPC sensitization. About 29 alopecia patients gave blood for TCR sequencing at one to four time points (pre-sensitization, 2, 6 and 24 weeks).

The library was produced with RACE. Sequencing instrument: NextSeq 500. During library preparation, unique molecular identifiers were attached to individual cDNA molecules so that TCRs could be counted quantitatively and reproducibly. From each blood RNA sample, both TCR alpha and TCR beta chains were sequenced. Regarding the original processing steps: Samples had a median of roughly 100,000 TCRs, with a range from roughly 23,224 to 750,000. V, J and CDR3 annotation of the TCR reads was carried out using the Decombinator software suite. To make PS versus PT1 abundance plots, every sample was subsampled to the same number of TCRs (28,000). TCRs were defined as expanded if absent before sensitization and observed at least eight times at the 2-week time point. TCRdb's own reprocessing of the public reads used fastp at Q25 and MiXCR and kept productive beta chains. Entries are consolidated by CDR3 protein sequence, retaining the most common genes and DNA. TCRdb, rather than the study authors, made the V and J calls. This sample is represented by under 200,000 distinct CDR3 sequences; more than 12% of them were singletons. The leading ten clones occupy approximately 1.5% of the sample.

Explained via the paper, the time point label denotes: patch test 1, 2 weeks after DPC sensitization. The meaning of the sample's treatment or condition label: therapeutic diphenylcyclopropenone sensitization with weekly scalp DPC. Blood at each patch-test visit was drawn before the patch test was applied. To be eligible, patients had to be aged 18 to 70, diagnosed with alopecia and judged suitable for DPC therapy, while pregnant patients were excluded. Total RNA was isolated from unfractionated whole blood collected in Tempus Blood RNA tubes. Reading from cysteine to phenylalanine, the CDR3 counts 11 amino acids. The CDR3 DNA has 33 bases and is translated from base 1. Deletion took 3 bases off V and 6 bases off J, with a span of 8 bases between the germline ends. The germline V gene (reference sequence) sets CDR1 to DFQATT and CDR2 to SNEGSKA. On the study overall, not on this receptor specifically: No change with DPC sensitization was found in the number of TCRs above 1 in 1000 frequency, and no evidence of global repertoire structure alterations was found. Repeated subsampling changed both the strength of the expansion versus patch-test correlation and the threshold at which that correlation became significant. Because all patients had alopecia, a presumed autoimmune disease, the immune response of the patients might differ from that of healthy individuals. Compared with pre-sensitization or healthy control sets, expanded TCRs formed significantly more large CDR3 similarity clusters, which is consistent with antigen-driven responses. Patch test score was positively correlated with the number of PT1 expanded TCRs, with significance at thresholds 8, 16 and 32 but not at 4.

The sequenced sample was whole blood, obtained in connection with sensitization to the hapten diphenylcyclopropenone (DPC). The TCR sequence derives from a woman aged 25-40 years with alopecia areata. Some clones in this sample may be carry-over from other donors' samples. The receptor chain draws on TRBV20-1 and TRBJ1-2, with the D gene not clear enough to name. CDR3 region: CSASPQDGYTF. The DNA reads as follows: TGCAGTGCTAGCCCCCAGGATGGCTACACCTTC.